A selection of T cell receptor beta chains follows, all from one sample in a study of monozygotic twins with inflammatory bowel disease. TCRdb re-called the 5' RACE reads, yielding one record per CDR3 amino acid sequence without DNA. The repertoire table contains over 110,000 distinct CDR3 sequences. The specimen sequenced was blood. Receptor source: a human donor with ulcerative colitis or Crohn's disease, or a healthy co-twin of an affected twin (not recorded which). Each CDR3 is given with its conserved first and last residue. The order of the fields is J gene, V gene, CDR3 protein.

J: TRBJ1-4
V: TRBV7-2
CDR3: CASSFRARRINEKLFF

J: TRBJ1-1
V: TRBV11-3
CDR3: CASSHGTEAFF

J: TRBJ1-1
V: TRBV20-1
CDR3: CSAGVNTEAFF

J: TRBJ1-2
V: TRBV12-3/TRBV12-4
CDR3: CASSLLAQGDGYTF

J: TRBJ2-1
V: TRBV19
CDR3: CASSMVSGGAKNEQFF

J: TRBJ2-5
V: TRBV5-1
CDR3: CASSRDSVTQETQYF

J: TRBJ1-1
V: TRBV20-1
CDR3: CSARPPGPTEAFF

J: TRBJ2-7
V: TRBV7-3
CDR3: CASSLGPQENLYEQYF

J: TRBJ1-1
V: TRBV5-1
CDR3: CASSQNRANTEAFF

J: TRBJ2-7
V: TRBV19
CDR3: CASSINGQGLSYEQYF

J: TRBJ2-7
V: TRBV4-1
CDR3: CASSQDAIYEQYF

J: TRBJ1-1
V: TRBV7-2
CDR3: CASSFLDRERPEAFF

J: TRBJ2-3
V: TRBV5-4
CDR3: CASSPGGPDTQYF

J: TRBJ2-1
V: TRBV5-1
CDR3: CASSLYRTGDINEQFF

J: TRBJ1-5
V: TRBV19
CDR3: CASSIGGDRYQPQHF

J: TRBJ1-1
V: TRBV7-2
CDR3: CASSPRTGVTEAFF

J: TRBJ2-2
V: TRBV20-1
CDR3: CSARGRGGPINTGELFF

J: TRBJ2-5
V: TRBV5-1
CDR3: CASSYGTEETQYF

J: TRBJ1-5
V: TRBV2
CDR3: CASTPVESNQPQHF

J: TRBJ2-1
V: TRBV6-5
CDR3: CASGDTLEQFF

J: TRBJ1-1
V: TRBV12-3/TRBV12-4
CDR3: CASSHSQGRKAFF

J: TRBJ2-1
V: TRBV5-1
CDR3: CASSFDRASYNEQFF

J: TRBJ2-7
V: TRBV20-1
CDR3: CSARDWGWSSSSYEQYF

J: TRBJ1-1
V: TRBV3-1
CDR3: CASSQDRRGTEAFF